Sequencing of this TCR beta chain was carried out in a study of blood T cell repertoires in COVID-19. Across the study: Specimens from acute and convalescent COVID-19 originated in the United States, Italy and Spain. PBMCs, B-cell-depleted T cells, or T cells provided the cDNA or gDNA that made up the material.

Those enrolled in Seattle joined during active infection and were followed longitudinally afterward. In the original processing: Reference gene primer amplification yielded estimated nucleated cell counts. The table came from immunoSEQ multiplex PCR; TCRdb's copy has only in-frame clones and leaves some out. V and J calls and clone size are as listed in that table; D and trimming were resolved from the DNA. Among about 76,000 clones listed, approximately 85% were seen once. Trimming stripped 0 bases from V and 4 bases from J, with 16 bases between. Germline assignment: CDR1 SGHNT and CDR2 YYREEE (reference sequence). The CDR3 extends over 16 amino acids.

The V call is TRBV5-4, the J call TRBJ2-5; TRBD1 might be the D (6 bases). The sequenced material came from peripheral blood. The receptor's source is a man in his 60s with COVID-19, enrolled during active disease. CDR3 sequence reads: CASSLVLQGVAETQYF. The CDR3 bases are TGTGCCAGCAGCTTGGTCCTACAGGGAGTAGCAGAGACCCAGTACTTC.